Shown below are 10 T cell receptor beta chains from a single sample sequenced in a study of radiation and T cells in renal cell carcinoma (TCRdb year 2020). The library relied on the immunoSEQ multiplex PCR assay. Held by TCRdb, this immuneACCESS table contains in-frame sequences only and omits some clones. Under half of the omission traces to an unresolved V gene where checked; the cause of the rest is unknown. The sample table shows about 59,000 clones, and about three quarters are seen once. The ten largest clones take up under 7.5% of the sample. What this sample's time point label stands for: baseline pretreatment blood. The treatment or condition label on this specimen signifies: 15 Gy SBRT to primary tumor, nephrectomy 4 weeks later. The sequencing used blood, collected from a patient whose treatment included radiotherapy and nephrectomy. These receptors were obtained from a man aged 55 to 70 with renal cell carcinoma.

The chain combines TRBV30 with TRBJ2-2; 7 nucleotides agree with TRBD2. The CDR3 runs to 14 residues. Per the germline V gene, CDR1 is GTSNPN and CDR2 is SVGIG (reference sequence). The CDR3 sequence is CACLGEGNTGELFF. The CDR3 DNA reads TGTGCTTGTCTGGGGGAGGGAAACACCGGGGAGCTGTTTTTT.

The chain has TRBV5-5 and TRBJ2-7; D is uncertain. Trimming stripped 3 bases from V and 0 bases from J, with 1 base between. CDR1 and CDR2 (germline): SGHKS, YYEKEE (reference sequence). The CDR3 length is 11 residues. DNA of the CDR3: TGTGCCAGCAGCTCCTCCTACGAGCAGTACTTC. This translates into CASSSSYEQYF.

The rearrangement links TRBV6-4 to TRBJ1-1, with D uncertain. With 3 bases removed from V and 5 bases from J, the gap between germline ends came to 10 bases. The CDR3 runs 13 residues. CDR1 and CDR2 (germline): MRHNA, SNTAGT. The CDR3 DNA reads TGTGCCAGCAGTGAAATTCGTGGGACTGAAGCTTTCTTT. This encodes CASSEIRGTEAFF.

The chain recombines TRBV4-3 with TRBJ1-1, with D unresolved. CDR1 LGHNA and CDR2 YSLEER come from the germline V gene. The V and J ends lost 4 bases and 4 bases respectively, with 22 bases between them. The CDR3 consists of 17 residues. CDR3 in amino acids: CASSRQGSGLFITEAFF. The CDR3 nucleotides are TGCGCCAGCAGCCGGCAAGGATCGGGTTTATTCATCACTGAAGCTTTCTTT.

This chain links TRBV27 with TRBJ1-5; 9 positions match TRBD1. Trimming took 5 bases from V and 7 from J; bases not matched to a gene: 6. The germline V gene has CDR1 MNHEY and CDR2 SMNVEV (reference sequence). The CDR3 sequence is 14 residues long. The CDR3 loop reads CASSPRTGVQPQHF. DNA for the CDR3: TGTGCCAGCAGTCCCCGGACAGGGGTACAGCCCCAGCATTTT.

This chain connects TRBV28 to TRBJ1-1; 7 positions match TRBD1. The CDR3 extends over 13 amino acids. Germline CDR1 reads MDHEN; CDR2 reads SYDVKM. The V gene end was trimmed by 6 bases and the J gene end by 10 bases; junction bases not matched to a gene: 11. The CDR3 reads CASSRGQARGAFF. The DNA of the CDR3 is TGTGCCAGCAGCCGCGGACAGGCGAGAGGAGCTTTCTTT.

This clone was counted a few times. The chain links TRBV5-6 to TRBJ1-1; D unresolved. Trimming stripped 0 bases from V and 1 base from J, with 10 bases between. Germline-derived CDR1 and CDR2 are SGHDT and YYEEEE. The CDR3 extends over 15 amino acids. The CDR3: CASSLGQDENTEAFF. CDR3 nucleotide sequence: TGTGCCAGCAGCTTGGGGCAGGACGAGAACACTGAAGCTTTCTTT.

This chain uses TRBV27 with TRBJ1-2, with a weak D call TRBD1 (6 bases). Germline CDR1 MNHEY, CDR2 SMNVEV (reference sequence). Trimming left V 0 bases short and J 8 bases short, with 16 bases between. The CDR3 runs 15 residues. The CDR3: CASSLSLRDNKGYTF. The DNA of the CDR3 is TGTGCCAGCAGTTTATCGCTCCGGGACAATAAAGGCTACACCTTC.

V and J are TRBV25-1 and TRBJ2-5; D unresolved. CDR3 length: 14 residues. The V end was cut by 3 bases, the J end by 3 bases, with 11 bases between. From germline, CDR1 is MGHDK and CDR2 SYGVNS. The CDR3, as DNA: TGTGCCAGCAGTGAGTTTAGAGGCAAAGAGACCCAGTACTTC. Amino acid sequence: CASSEFRGKETQYF.

The V call is TRBV7-2, the J call TRBJ1-5; no clear D gene. V dropped 5 bases and J dropped 2 bases, with 7 bases sitting between them. Germline CDR1 is SGHTA and CDR2 is FQGNSA. The CDR3 has 13 amino acids. CDR3 coding DNA: TGTGCCAGCAGCACCGATGGCAATCAGCCCCAGCATTTT. It translates to CASSTDGNQPQHF.